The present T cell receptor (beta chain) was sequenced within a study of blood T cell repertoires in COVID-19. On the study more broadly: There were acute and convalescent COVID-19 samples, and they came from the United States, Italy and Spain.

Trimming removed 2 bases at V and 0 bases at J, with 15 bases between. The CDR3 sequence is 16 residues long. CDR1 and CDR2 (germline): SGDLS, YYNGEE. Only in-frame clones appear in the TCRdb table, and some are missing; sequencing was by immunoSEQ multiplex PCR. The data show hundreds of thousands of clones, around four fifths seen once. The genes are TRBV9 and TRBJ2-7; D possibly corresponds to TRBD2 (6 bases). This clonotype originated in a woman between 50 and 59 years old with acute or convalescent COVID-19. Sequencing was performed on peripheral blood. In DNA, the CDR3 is TGTGCCAGCAGCGTCCCGGAGGGCAGCGACTCCTACGAGCAGTACTTC. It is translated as CASSVPEGSDSYEQYF. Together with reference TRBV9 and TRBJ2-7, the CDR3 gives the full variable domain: DSGVTQTPKHLITATGQRVTLRCSPRSGDLSVYWYQQSLDQGLQFLIQYYNGEERAKGNILERFSAQQFPDLHSELNLSSLELGDSALYFCASSVPEGSDSYEQYFGPGTRLTVT.